The 4 T cell receptor beta chains reported below all come from one sample, sequenced in a study of response to subunit inactivated influenza vaccine. From the RT-PCR reads, TCRdb called clonotypes with MiXCR, one entry per CDR3 protein. The sample includes about 540,000 distinct CDR3 sequences, less than 25% of them seen just once. The sample also formed part of further work on T cells expressing NK-cell markers. This second report adds: 5'RACE template switching built TCR beta cDNA with unique molecular identifiers.

The starting material was CD4+ T cells sorted from PBMCs, obtained roughly 12 days after vaccination. The receptors come from a man aged 45-65 years who received an inactivated influenza vaccine.

The rearrangement uses TRBV5-1 and TRBJ2-2, with unresolved D. CDR3 length: 14 residues. Between the trimmed V and J ends, which lost 6 bases and 1 base, there was a span of 10 bases. The germline gives CDR1 SGHRS, CDR2 YFSETQ. CDR3 DNA sequence: TGCGCCAGCAACCCCAACTTGAACACCGGGGAGCTGTTTTTT. Translated: CASNPNLNTGELFF.

The rearrangement links TRBV7-2 to TRBJ2-4; D uncertain. This CDR3 has 14 amino acids. From germline, CDR1 is SGHTA and CDR2 FQGNSA. The V end was cut by 5 bases, the J end by 1 base, with 9 bases between. The CDR3 reads CASSPPNAKNIQYF. The DNA for the CDR3 is TGTGCCAGCAGCCCCCCTAATGCCAAAAACATTCAGTACTTC.

This clonotype was counted only a few times. This chain links TRBV3-1 with TRBJ2-6, with D possibly TRBD1 on 6 matching bases. V shed 2 bases and J shed 0 bases, with 14 bases lying between them. The CDR3 consists of 18 residues. Looked up from germline, CDR1 is LGHDT and CDR2 is YNNKEL (reference sequence). The CDR3 sequence is CASSQLGRGHSGANVLTF. As DNA, the CDR3 is TGTGCCAGCAGCCAATTAGGCAGGGGCCACTCTGGGGCCAACGTCCTGACTTTC.

This clonotype was detected a few times. The V call is TRBV5-1, the J call TRBJ2-7; either TRBD1 or TRBD2 may fit D (5 bases each). Germline V CDR1 and CDR2: SGHRS, YFSETQ. This CDR3 region has 15 residues. Trimming stripped 0 bases from V and 5 bases from J, with 15 bases between. This CDR3 reads CASSLGGGPVHEQYF. As DNA, the CDR3 is TGCGCCAGCAGCTTGGGTGGGGGTCCGGTCCACGAGCAGTACTTC.